One sample yielded the 24 T cell receptor beta chains listed below, sequenced in a study of cytomegalovirus exposure and HLA in healthy donors. In the PCR, 60 Vbeta and 13 Jbeta primers were used. Profiled with immunoSEQ multiplex PCR; TCRdb holds only in-frame clones, not every one. Counted here are about 82,000 clones, more than 50% occurring once; the ten biggest clones make up 15%. The sequencing input was PBMCs. The receptors come from a woman in her forties in good health and CMV-seropositive.

This chain joins TRBV7-2 and TRBJ1-1, with 8 bases matching TRBD1. The CDR3 spans 16 residues. Germline CDR1 and CDR2: SGHTA and FQGNSA. The J segment lost 0 bases and the V segment lost 1 base, leaving 4 bases of the junction unmatched. This CDR3 reads CASSLDRTGLNTEAFF. Here the CDR3 DNA reads TGTGCCAGCAGCTTAGACCGGACAGGGTTGAACACTGAAGCTTTCTTT.

This clone is deemed medium-sized. The V and J genes are TRBV28 and TRBJ2-3, with 9 bases identical to TRBD2. Trimming at V came to 3 bases and at J to 4 bases, leaving 5 bases not matched to a gene. The CDR3 contains 15 residues. The germline V gene encodes CDR1 MDHEN and CDR2 SYDVKM. Here the CDR3 reads CASSLGVAGADTQYF. CDR3 DNA: TGTGCCAGCAGTTTGGGGGTAGCGGGAGCAGATACGCAGTATTTT.

Details on this clone: This specimen includes other DNA sequences encoding the same CDR3. The chain couples TRBV19 to TRBJ1-1; 9 nucleotides match TRBD1. The CDR3 has 13 residues. Per germline, CDR1 LNHDA and CDR2 SQIVND (reference sequence). Losses at the gene ends were 6 bases for V and 3 bases for J; bases not matched to a gene: 2. The CDR3 here is CASSRDRDTEAFF. In DNA form, the CDR3 reads TGTGCCAGTAGCCGGGACAGGGACACTGAAGCTTTCTTT.

This clone was counted only a few times. The chain combines TRBV7-9 with TRBJ1-4; D call uncertain. V shed 5 bases and J shed 6 bases, with 10 bases lying between them. Per germline, CDR1 SEHNR and CDR2 FQNEAQ (reference sequence). This CDR3 region has 13 residues. The CDR3 spells CASSSGRDEKLFF. The CDR3 nucleotides read TGTGCCAGCAGCAGCGGGCGGGATGAAAAACTGTTTTTT.

A few counts support this clone. The chain has TRBV28 and TRBJ2-7, with 8 bases lining up with TRBD2. The CDR3 is 21 residues long. With V trimmed by 3 bases and J by 0 bases, 22 bases remained unmatched. CDR1 and CDR2 (germline): MDHEN, SYDVKM. CDR3 nucleotides: TGTGCCAGCAGTTTTGTCAAGGGGTGGCTTGGGGCTAGCGGGTTCTCCTACGAGCAGTACTTC. Translated: CASSFVKGWLGASGFSYEQYF. Complete variable domain (other parts from reference TRBV28 and TRBJ2-7): DVKVTQSSRYLVKRTGEKVFLECVQDMDHENMFWYRQDPGLGLRLIYFSYDVKMKEKGDIPEGYSVSREKKERFSLILESASTNQTSMYLCASSFVKGWLGASGFSYEQYFGPGTRLTVT.

The CDR3 coding sequence is TGCGCCAGCAGCCGACAGGGGGCTTCCTACGAGCAGTACTTC. Protein sequence: CASSRQGASYEQYF. The chain combines TRBV4-3 with TRBJ2-7, with TRBD1 matching 10 bases. Looked up from germline, CDR1 is LGHNA and CDR2 is YSLEER. J lost 1 base, V lost 4 bases, and 1 base had no gene match. This CDR3 is 14 amino acids long.

This clone was detected a few times. This chain links TRBV2 with TRBJ1-5; 8 bases fit TRBD1. The germline CDR1 and CDR2 sequences are SNHLY and FYNNEI. The V gene end was trimmed by 8 bases and the J gene end by 5 bases; junction bases not matched to a gene: 8. This CDR3 has 14 residues. Written as DNA, the CDR3 is TGTGCCAGCTCTCCGGGACAGGCGTATCAGCCCCAGCATTTT. This gives the protein CASSPGQAYQPQHF.

This chain joins TRBV25-1 and TRBJ2-1; 7 bases line up with TRBD1. The CDR3 loop spans 15 amino acids. The germline CDR1 and CDR2 sequences are MGHDK and SYGVNS. The trim removed 3 bases at V and 2 bases at J, leaving 4 bases unmatched. The CDR3 DNA reads TGTGCCAGCAGTGACGGGACAGTAACCTACAATGAGCAGTTCTTC. Its translation is CASSDGTVTYNEQFF.

This chain uses TRBV5-6 with TRBJ1-4; TRBD1 might be the D (6 bases). The V gene lost 0 bases and the J gene lost 4 bases, with 13 bases spanning the gap. There are 16 residues in the CDR3. In germline, CDR1 is SGHDT, CDR2 YYEEEE. The CDR3 loop reads CASSLGPPRGNEKLFF. CDR3 sequence (DNA): TGTGCCAGCAGCTTGGGTCCCCCCAGGGGTAATGAAAAACTGTTTTTT.

The chain combines TRBV30 with TRBJ1-5; D not certain. The CDR3 is 14 residues long. Between the trimmed V and J ends, which lost 0 bases and 9 bases, there was a span of 15 bases. CDR1 GTSNPN and CDR2 SVGIG come from the germline V gene (reference sequence). Here the CDR3 reads CAWSVSEAARPQHF. Written as DNA, the CDR3 is TGTGCCTGGAGTGTATCGGAGGCGGCCCGGCCCCAGCATTTT.

This clone was seen a handful of times. This chain links TRBV9 with TRBJ2-2; 12 bases are a match to TRBD2. The junction had 16 bases not matched to a gene; V was cut back by 4 bases and J by 6 bases. Per germline, CDR1 SGDLS and CDR2 YYNGEE. The CDR3 totals 19 residues. The CDR3 DNA reads TGTGCCAGCAGCCTTAGACATTCGACTAGCGGGAGTTCGGCCGGGGAGCTGTTTTTT. It encodes CASSLRHSTSGSSAGELFF.

This rearrangement joins TRBV9 to TRBJ2-5, with TRBD1 matching over 8 bases. The CDR3 is 15 amino acids. V lost 0 bases and J lost 4; bases outside the gene matches: 5. Germline CDR1 reads SGDLS; CDR2 reads YYNGEE. The CDR3 sequence: CASSVAGGVLETQYF. The CDR3 bases are TGTGCCAGCAGCGTAGCAGGGGGCGTATTAGAGACCCAGTACTTC.

This clone was detected only once. This chain joins TRBV9 and TRBJ2-3; 9 nucleotides agree with TRBD2. The CDR3 spans 18 residues. CDR1 SGDLS and CDR2 YYNGEE come from the germline V gene. The junction had 14 bases not matched to a gene; V was cut back by 1 base and J by 5 bases. CDR3 loop: CASSVSRTSAQREDTQYF. CDR3 in DNA: TGTGCCAGCAGCGTATCCCGGACTAGCGCCCAGCGGGAAGATACGCAGTATTTT.

V gene TRBV5-6 combines with J gene TRBJ1-4; 9 nucleotides line up with TRBD1. J gave up 7 bases and V 2 bases, and 3 bases lay outside the gene matches. The CDR3 extends over 14 amino acids. Germline values: CDR1 SGHDT, CDR2 YYEEEE. The CDR3 coding sequence is TGTGCCAGCAGCTTTGGGACAGGGATTGAAAAACTGTTTTTT. Protein sequence: CASSFGTGIEKLFF.

The chain recombines TRBV7-2 with TRBJ2-7; 7 bases agree with TRBD2. The germline gives CDR1 SGHTA, CDR2 FQGNSA. This CDR3 contains 16 residues. Trimming removed 0 bases from V and 3 bases from J; junction bases left unmatched: 8. As DNA, the CDR3 is TGTGCCAGCAGCTTAGCGGCGGCGGGAGCTATCTACGAGCAGTACTTC. Its translation is CASSLAAAGAIYEQYF. The full variable domain, rest sourced from reference TRBV7-2 and TRBJ2-7, is GAGVSQSPSNKVTEKGKDVELRCDPISGHTALYWYRQSLGQGLEFLIYFQGNSAPDKSGLPSDRFSAERTGGSVSTLTIQRTQQEDSAVYLCASSLAAAGAIYEQYFGPGTRLTVT.

The V gene is TRBV7-9, the J gene TRBJ1-3; D gene uncertain. Germline V gives CDR1 SEHNR, CDR2 FQNEAQ (reference sequence). CDR3 length: 12 residues. The V end was cut by 6 bases, the J end by 3 bases, with 6 bases between. The chain's CDR3 is CASSSFGNTIYF. The CDR3 DNA is TGTGCCAGCAGTTCCTTTGGAAACACCATATATTTT. Full variable domain (remainder filled in from reference TRBV7-9 and TRBJ1-3): DTGVSQNPRHKITKRGQNVTFRCDPISEHNRLYWYRQTLGQGPEFLTYFQNEAQLEKSRLLSDRFSAERPKGSFSTLEIQRTEQGDSAMYLCASSSFGNTIYFGEGSWLTVV.

This chain uses TRBV28 with TRBJ1-4; D is perhaps TRBD1 (6 bases). Deletions cut 10 bases from V and 7 bases from J, with 19 bases between. Germline CDR1 is MDHEN and CDR2 is SYDVKM. The CDR3 covers 14 residues. CDR3 in DNA: TGTGCCACCTCTGGGACATTCGTTCGTGAAAAACTGTTTTTT. It encodes CATSGTFVREKLFF.

The CDR3 sequence is CASSRHLQETQYF. The CDR3, as DNA: TGTGCCAGCAGTAGACACCTTCAGGAGACCCAGTACTTC. V usage is TRBV6-1 and J usage is TRBJ2-5, with D unclear. Germline V CDR1 and CDR2: MNHNS, SASEGT. Trimming pared 5 bases from V and 5 bases from J, leaving 12 bases between. CDR3 length: 13 residues.

V and J are TRBV2 and TRBJ1-5; D unresolved. The CDR3 covers 13 residues. CDR1 and CDR2 (germline): SNHLY, FYNNEI. Trimming removed 5 bases at V and 5 bases at J, with 10 bases between. This chain's CDR3 is CASSRGVDQPQHF. DNA for the CDR3: TGTGCCAGCAGTCGCGGAGTCGATCAGCCCCAGCATTTT.

This sequence joins TRBV5-1 and TRBJ1-4; 8 bases agree with TRBD1. The germline CDR1 and CDR2 sequences are SGHRS and YFSETQ. The V segment lost 7 bases and the J segment 8 bases; nucleotides outside the gene matches: 10. The CDR3 length is 14 residues. The chain's CDR3 is CASGTDGDREKLFF. The CDR3 region has the DNA TGCGCCAGCGGAACGGACGGGGACAGGGAAAAACTGTTTTTT.

The CDR3 DNA follows: TGTGCCAGCAGTTGGGCAGAGAGAGGGGAGACCCAGTACTTC. Translating it yields CASSWAERGETQYF. This chain uses TRBV28 with TRBJ2-5; TRBD2 might be the D (5 bases). Deletions cut 4 bases from V and 5 bases from J, with 14 bases between. The CDR3 length is 14 residues. Germline values: CDR1 MDHEN, CDR2 SYDVKM.

The chain is built from TRBV6-1 and TRBJ1-1; D is undetermined. CDR1 is MNHNS, CDR2 SASEGT, per germline. V was shortened by 6 bases and J by 4 bases, with 12 bases between the two germline ends. This CDR3 is 13 amino acids long. The CDR3 sequence: CASRSSGGTEAFF. CDR3 sequence (DNA): TGTGCCAGCAGGTCGAGCGGCGGCACTGAAGCTTTCTTT.

V is TRBV19 and J is TRBJ2-2; the D gene is possibly TRBD2 (6 bases). Deletions cut 3 bases from V and 7 bases from J, with 12 bases between. The CDR3 consists of 14 residues. CDR1 and CDR2 (germline): LNHDA, SQIVND (reference sequence). CDR3 amino acids: CASSIAGNGGELFF. The CDR3 DNA reads TGTGCCAGTAGTATTGCGGGGAACGGCGGGGAGCTGTTTTTT.

The chain carries TRBV5-4 and TRBJ2-3, with 10 bases matching TRBD1. The V gene end was trimmed by 2 bases and the J gene end by 2 bases; junction bases not matched to a gene: 5. Germline loops: CDR1 SGHNT, CDR2 YYREEE (reference sequence). This CDR3 spans 16 amino acids. CDR3 loop: CASSLRQGALTDTQYF. The CDR3 DNA is TGTGCCAGCAGCTTACGACAGGGGGCCCTCACAGATACGCAGTATTTT.